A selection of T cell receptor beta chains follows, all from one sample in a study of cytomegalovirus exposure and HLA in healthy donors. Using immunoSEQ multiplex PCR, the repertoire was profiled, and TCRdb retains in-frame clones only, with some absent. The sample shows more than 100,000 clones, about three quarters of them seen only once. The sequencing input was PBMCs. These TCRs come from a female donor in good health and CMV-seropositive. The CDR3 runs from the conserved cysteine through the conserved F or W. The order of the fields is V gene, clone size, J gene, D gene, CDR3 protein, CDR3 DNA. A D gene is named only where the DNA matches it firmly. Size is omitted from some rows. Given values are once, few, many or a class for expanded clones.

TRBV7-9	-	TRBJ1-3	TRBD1	CASSSGQASGNTIYF	TGTGCCAGCAGCTCGGGACAGGCCTCTGGAAACACCATATATTTT
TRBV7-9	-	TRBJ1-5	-	CASSLEGGGSNQPQHF	TGTGCCAGCAGCTTAGAGGGGGGGGGAAGCAATCAGCCCCAGCATTTT
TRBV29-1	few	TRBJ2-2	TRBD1	CSVRWDRNTGELFF	TGCAGCGTTAGGTGGGACAGGAACACCGGGGAGCTGTTTTTT
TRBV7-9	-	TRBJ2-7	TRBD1	CASSPRTGILYEQYF	TGTGCCAGCAGCCCCAGGACAGGGATACTTTACGAGCAGTACTTC
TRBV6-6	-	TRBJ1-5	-	CASSSGNQPQHF	TGTGCCAGCTCCTCCGGCAATCAGCCCCAGCATTTT
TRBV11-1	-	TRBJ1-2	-	CASSQLQGSYGYTF	TGTGCCAGCAGCCAGCTTCAGGGATCCTATGGCTACACCTTC
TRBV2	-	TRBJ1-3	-	CASSGKSSGNTIYF	TGTGCCAGCAGTGGCAAGAGCTCTGGAAACACCATATATTTT
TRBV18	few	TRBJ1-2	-	CASSPARGEGYTF	TGTGCCAGCTCACCTGCCAGGGGAGAAGGCTACACCTTC
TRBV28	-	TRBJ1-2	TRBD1	CASSTRQGAVTF	TGTGCCAGCAGTACCCGACAGGGGGCCGTCACCTTC
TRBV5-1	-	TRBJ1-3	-	CASSLGSSGNTIYF	TGCGCCAGCAGCTTGGGGAGCTCTGGAAACACCATATATTTT
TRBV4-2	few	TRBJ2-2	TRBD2	CASSQGLAENTGELFF	TGTGCCAGCAGCCAAGGACTAGCGGAGAACACCGGGGAGCTGTTTTTT
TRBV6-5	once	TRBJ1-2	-	CASRPRRINYGYPF	TGTGCCAGCAGACCGCGGCGGATCAACTATGGCTACCCCTTC
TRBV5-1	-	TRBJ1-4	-	CASSLEGGTGEKLFF	TGCGCCAGCAGCTTGGAAGGGGGAACCGGTGAAAAACTGTTTTTT
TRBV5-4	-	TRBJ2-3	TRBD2	CASSSGTSSTDTQYF	TGTGCCAGCAGCTCGGGGACTAGTAGCACAGATACGCAGTATTTT
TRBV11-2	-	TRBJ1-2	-	CASSLSLTSDYGYTF	TGTGCCAGCAGCTTATCTTTAACTTCTGACTATGGCTACACCTTC
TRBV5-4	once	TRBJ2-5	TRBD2	CASSLGGGGETQYF	TGTGCCAGCAGCTTGGGGGGCGGGGGAGAGACCCAGTACTTC
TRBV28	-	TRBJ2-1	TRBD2	CASSSSGSGYNEQFF	TGTGCCAGCAGTTCTAGCGGGAGCGGTTACAATGAGCAGTTCTTC
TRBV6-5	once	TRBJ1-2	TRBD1	CASSGTGSRYGYTF	TGTGCCAGCAGTGGGACAGGGAGTCGCTATGGCTACACCTTC
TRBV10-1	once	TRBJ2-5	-	CASSELVGETQYF	TGCGCCAGCAGTGAACTAGTAGGGGAGACCCAGTACTTC
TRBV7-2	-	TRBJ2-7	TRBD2	CASSPRTSGLSYEQYF	TGTGCCAGCAGCCCGCGGACTAGCGGCCTCTCCTACGAGCAGTACTTC
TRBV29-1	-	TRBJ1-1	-	CSAPRSGNTEAFF	TGCAGCGCACCTAGGAGTGGGAACACTGAAGCTTTCTTT
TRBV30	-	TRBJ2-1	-	CAWSVLRLSSHEQFF	TGTGCCTGGAGTGTACTAAGACTTAGTAGCCATGAGCAGTTCTTC
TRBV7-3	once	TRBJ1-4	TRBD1	CASSHRTGVTEKLFF	TGTGCCAGCAGCCATAGGACAGGGGTCACCGAAAAACTGTTTTTT
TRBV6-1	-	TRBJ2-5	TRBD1	CASGQAHVETQYF	TGTGCCAGTGGACAGGCCCACGTGGAGACCCAGTACTTC
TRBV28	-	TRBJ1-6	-	CASSPSSGWGSPLHF	TGTGCCAGCAGCCCCTCTTCGGGGTGGGGTTCACCCCTCCACTTT
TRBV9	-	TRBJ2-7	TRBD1	CASSSTPGGYEQYF	TGTGCCAGCAGCTCGACCCCAGGGGGCTACGAGCAGTACTTC
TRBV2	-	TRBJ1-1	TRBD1	CASGSTGGGTEAFF	TGTGCCAGCGGCAGTACAGGGGGCGGCACTGAAGCTTTCTTT
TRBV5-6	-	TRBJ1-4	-	CASSRATDYEKLFF	TGTGCCAGCAGCCGCGCCACGGACTATGAAAAACTGTTTTTT
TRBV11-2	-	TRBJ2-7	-	CASSLDLGGRWDEQYF	TGTGCCAGCAGCTTAGATCTGGGGGGAAGGTGGGACGAGCAGTACTTC
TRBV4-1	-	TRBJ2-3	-	CASSQEVGLSTDTQYF	TGCGCCAGCAGCCAAGAGGTTGGCTTAAGCACAGATACGCAGTATTTT
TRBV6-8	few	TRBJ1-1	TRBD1	CASSYHSGGRCAFF	TGTGCCAGCAGTTATCATTCAGGGGGCCGTTGTGCTTTCTTT
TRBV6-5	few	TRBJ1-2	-	CASFDRTRLNYGYTF	TGTGCCAGCTTCGACAGGACGCGTCTAAACTATGGCTACACCTTC
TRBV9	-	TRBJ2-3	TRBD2	CASSGGLAGGVKTDTQYF	TGTGCCAGCAGCGGAGGACTAGCGGGAGGGGTGAAGACAGATACGCAGTATTTT
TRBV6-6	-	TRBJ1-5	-	CASSNGAGRGDQPQHF	TGTGCCAGCAGTAACGGGGCCGGGAGAGGGGATCAGCCCCAGCATTTT
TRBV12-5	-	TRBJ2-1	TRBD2	CASATLAGVPLSYNEQFF	TGTGCTAGTGCCACACTAGCGGGAGTGCCCCTCTCCTACAATGAGCAGTTCTTC
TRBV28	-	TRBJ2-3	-	CASMRAVSDTQYF	TGTGCCAGCATGCGAGCGGTATCAGATACGCAGTATTTT
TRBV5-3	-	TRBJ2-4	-	CARSCLTGAKNIQYF	TGTGCCAGAAGCTGCCTCACAGGAGCCAAAAACATTCAGTACTTC
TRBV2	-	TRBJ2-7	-	CASSDDIGGEQYF	TGTGCCAGCAGTGACGACATCGGAGGGGAGCAGTACTTC
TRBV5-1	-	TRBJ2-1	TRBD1	CASSFPGTGMSTYNEQFF	TGCGCCAGCAGCTTTCCCGGGACAGGGATGTCCACCTACAATGAGCAGTTCTTC
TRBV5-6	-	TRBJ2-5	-	CASSNNGFTAGETQYF	TGTGCCAGCAGCAATAATGGCTTCACTGCAGGAGAGACCCAGTACTTC
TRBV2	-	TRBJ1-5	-	CASGLEQGPQPQHF	TGTGCCAGCGGTTTAGAACAGGGCCCTCAGCCCCAGCATTTT
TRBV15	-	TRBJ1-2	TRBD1	CATSRDRASYGYTF	TGTGCCACCAGCAGGGACAGGGCCTCCTATGGCTACACCTTC
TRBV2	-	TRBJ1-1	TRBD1	CASSEGQGRTEAFF	TGTGCCAGCAGTGAGGGACAGGGGAGGACTGAAGCTTTCTTT
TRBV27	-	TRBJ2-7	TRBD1	CASSLTGTASYEQYF	TGTGCCAGCAGTTTAACCGGGACAGCCTCCTACGAGCAGTACTTC
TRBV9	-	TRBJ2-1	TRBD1	CASSEHDRANEQFF	TGTGCCAGCAGCGAACACGACAGGGCCAATGAGCAGTTCTTC
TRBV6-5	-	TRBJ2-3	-	CASRPSGTDTQYF	TGTGCCAGCCGCCCCTCAGGAACAGATACGCAGTATTTT
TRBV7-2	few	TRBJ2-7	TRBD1	CASSVQGGEQYF	TGTGCCAGCAGCGTACAGGGGGGTGAGCAGTACTTC
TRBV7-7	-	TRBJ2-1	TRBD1	CASSASQGSYNEQFF	TGTGCCAGCAGCGCGTCACAGGGGTCCTACAATGAGCAGTTCTTC
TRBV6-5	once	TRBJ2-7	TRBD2	CASSYSAGGLGEQYF	TGTGCCAGCAGTTACTCGGCGGGAGGGTTAGGCGAGCAGTACTTC
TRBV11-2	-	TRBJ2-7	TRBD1	CASSLVGTGGLYF	TGTGCCAGCAGCTTAGTGGGGACAGGGGGCTTGTACTTC
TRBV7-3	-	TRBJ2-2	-	CASSLSGDTGELFF	TGTGCCAGCAGCTTATCAGGGGACACCGGGGAGCTGTTTTTT
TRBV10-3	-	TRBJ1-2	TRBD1	CAISDPEGRQGASYYGYTF	TGTGCCATCAGTGACCCTGAGGGACGACAGGGGGCTTCCTACTATGGCTACACCTTC
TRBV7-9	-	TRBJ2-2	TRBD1	CSSSPSGTGAAGELFF	TGTTCCAGCAGCCCAAGTGGGACAGGGGCGGCCGGGGAGCTGTTTTTT